These T cell receptor beta chains were read from a single sample in a study of T cells in Graves' hyperthyroidism and ophthalmopathy. One entry per CDR3 protein results from TCRdb running MiXCR on the multiplex PCR reads. The sample yields approximately 510,000 distinct CDR3 sequences, 20% to 25% seen once. Sequencing was done on a sample of blood. The receptors stem from a man aged 18 to 29 with Graves' hyperthyroidism. The CDR3 runs from the conserved cysteine through the conserved F or W. Each record gives: D gene, clone size, J gene, V gene, CDR3 DNA, CDR3 protein. A D gene is named only where the DNA matches it firmly. Clone size is stated in some rows and not others, as once, few, many or a class when expanded.

>NA|NA|TRBJ2-6|TRBV12-3/TRBV12-4
TGTGCCAGCAGTTCCCGGGCCCACTCTGGGGCCAACGTCCTGACTTTC
CASSSRAHSGANVLTF
>TRBD1|many|TRBJ1-5|TRBV27
TGTGCCAGCAGCCGAGATGGGACAGGGTTTGGACAGCCCCAGCATTTT
CASSRDGTGFGQPQHF
>TRBD1|many|TRBJ2-7|TRBV6-2/TRBV6-3
TGTGCCAGCAGCCTACCCCTGACAGGGGGCTTCTACGAGCAGTACTTC
CASSLPLTGGFYEQYF
>NA|many|TRBJ1-1|TRBV12-3/TRBV12-4
TGTGCCAGCAGTTTAGAAGACAGATTCAGCCCCGTCATGAACACTGAAGCTTTCTTT
CASSLEDRFSPVMNTEAFF
>TRBD2|once|TRBJ2-1|TRBV6-2/TRBV6-3
TGTGCCAGCAGTTACCAACGATCCGCGGGAGGGTTAGTCCACAATGAGCAGTTCTTC
CASSYQRSAGGLVHNEQFF
>TRBD1|many|TRBJ2-5|TRBV12-3/TRBV12-4
TGTGCCAGCAGTTTACTTCTGACAGGGTTAGTGGAGACCCAGTACTTC
CASSLLLTGLVETQYF
>NA|many|TRBJ1-1|TRBV20-1
TGCAGTTCAAGAGGCCCGGGAACTGAAGCTTTCTTT
CSSRGPGTEAFF
>NA|many|TRBJ1-5|TRBV19
TGTGCCAGTAGTATCCGCGCTCTGGACTCGGCGCAAAATCAGCCCCAGCATTTT
CASSIRALDSAQNQPQHF
>NA|NA|TRBJ1-1|TRBV7-8
TGTGCCAGCAGCGCCGGAGGTCGGGGACGGAGAACTGAAGCTTTCTTT
CASSAGGRGRRTEAFF
>TRBD1|many|TRBJ2-5|TRBV12-3/TRBV12-4
TGTGCCAGCAGTAACGGACAGGGCCAAGAGACCCAGTACTTC
CASSNGQGQETQYF
>NA|NA|TRBJ1-2|TRBV28
TGTGCCAGCACTCCCATCCAGGCAGCCTTGATTTATGGCTACACCTTC
CASTPIQAALIYGYTF
>TRBD1|many|TRBJ1-2|TRBV10-3
TGTGCCATCTCGGACAGGCGGGATGGCTACACCTTC
CAISDRRDGYTF
>NA|many|TRBJ2-2|TRBV12-3/TRBV12-4
TGTGCCAGCTCGGGCTCCCTCAACACCGGGGAGCTGTTTTTT
CASSGSLNTGELFF
>TRBD1|many|TRBJ1-2|TRBV12-3/TRBV12-4
TGTGCCAGCAGTTTACGGACAGGGATCCACCGGGGCTACACCTTC
CASSLRTGIHRGYTF
>NA|NA|TRBJ2-7|TRBV7-9
TGTGCCAGCACTGTGATAGAACAGGGAAACTACGAGCAGTACTTC
CASTVIEQGNYEQYF
>NA|many|TRBJ2-7|TRBV12-5
TGTGCTAGTGGTTTTGGAGGCTACGAGCAGTACTTC
CASGFGGYEQYF
>NA|NA|TRBJ1-1|TRBV12-3/TRBV12-4
TGTGCCAGCAAGGGGAACCAATGGGACACTGAAGCTTTCTTT
CASKGNQWDTEAFF
>NA|NA|TRBJ2-4|TRBV28
TGTGCCAGCTCCCCCCCCGATACTACGGACAAAAACATTCAGTACTTC
CASSPPDTTDKNIQYF